This TCR beta chain is from a study of T cell clonality in common variable immunodeficiency. Data came from immunoSEQ multiplex PCR; TCRdb stores just in-frame clones and leaves some out. Listed for the sample are 40,000 to 60,000 clones, none seen a single time. Findings of the study overall: Common variable immunodeficiency TCR beta sequences reportedly had fewer deletions and N-nucleotide insertions. Shared TCRbeta clones were fewer between CVID subjects than controls.

Germline CDR1 is DFQATT and CDR2 is SNEGSKA (reference sequence). This CDR3 has 14 residues. V dropped 6 bases and J dropped 2; count of bases not matched to a gene: 10. Most patients and controls had Caucasian heritage. At least ten counts were recorded for this clone. Its target is not known. The read finishes 3 residues shy of the CDR3 end, and the germline J gene is used to complete it. Source material: peripheral blood mononuclear cells. This sequence originates from a person between 18 and 75 years old in good health. The chain is built from TRBV20-1 and TRBJ2-7; 7 bases align to TRBD2. The covered CDR3 bases are TGCAGTGCCCAAATTGCGGGAGCTCCCTACGAG. The encoded protein is CSAQIAGAPYE. Given in full, the CDR3 is CSAQIAGAPYEQYF.